This T cell receptor beta chain stems from a study of T cell responses to AZD1222 COVID-19 vaccine. Study at large: Second-dose groups at about 4 or about 12 weeks were pooled. General study results and limits: The sample set comprised mostly white British donors with more females, and clonal diversity was possibly underestimated.

To note about this clone: Its antigen is as yet unknown.

Produced via immunoSEQ multiplex PCR; TCRdb's table is partial and in-frame only. This table holds some 120,000 clones, around nine tenths found once. CDR3 size: 16 residues. Germline V lookup: CDR1 LGHNA, CDR2 YNFKEQ. Between the trimmed V and J ends, which lost 0 bases and 2 bases, there was a span of 12 bases. The receptor's source is an adult in good health. The chain is built from TRBV4-2 and TRBJ2-3; a possible D gene is TRBD1 (6 bases). Here the sequenced sample was peripheral blood, taken on day 0 of AZD1222 vaccination. CDR3 amino acids: CASSQDGQTITDTQYF. The CDR3 bases are TGTGCCAGCAGCCAAGACGGACAGACTATCACAGATACGCAGTATTTT.